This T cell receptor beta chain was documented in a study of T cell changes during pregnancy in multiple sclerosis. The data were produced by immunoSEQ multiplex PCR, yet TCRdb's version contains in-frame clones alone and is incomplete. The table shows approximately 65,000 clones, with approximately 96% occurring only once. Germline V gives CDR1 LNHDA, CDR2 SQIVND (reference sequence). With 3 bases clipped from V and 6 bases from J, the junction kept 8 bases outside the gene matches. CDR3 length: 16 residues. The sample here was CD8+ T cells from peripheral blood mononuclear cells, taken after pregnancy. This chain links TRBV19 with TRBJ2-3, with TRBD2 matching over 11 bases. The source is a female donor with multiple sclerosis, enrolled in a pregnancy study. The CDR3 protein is CASSIGLAGGSDTQYF. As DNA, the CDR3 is TGTGCCAGTAGTATCGGGCTAGCGGGAGGTTCGGATACGCAGTATTTT.